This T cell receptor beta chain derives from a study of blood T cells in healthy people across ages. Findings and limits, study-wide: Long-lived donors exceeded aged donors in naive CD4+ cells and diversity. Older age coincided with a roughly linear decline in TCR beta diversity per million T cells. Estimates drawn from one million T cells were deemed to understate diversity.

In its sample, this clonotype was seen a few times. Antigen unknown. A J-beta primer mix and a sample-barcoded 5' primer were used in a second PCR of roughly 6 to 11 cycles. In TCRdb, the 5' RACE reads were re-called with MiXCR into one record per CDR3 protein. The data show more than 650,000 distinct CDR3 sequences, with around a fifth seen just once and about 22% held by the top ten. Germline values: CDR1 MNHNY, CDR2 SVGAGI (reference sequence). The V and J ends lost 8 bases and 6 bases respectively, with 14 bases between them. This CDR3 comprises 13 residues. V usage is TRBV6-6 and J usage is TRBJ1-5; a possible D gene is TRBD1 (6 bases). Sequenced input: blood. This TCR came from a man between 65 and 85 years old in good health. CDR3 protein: CASANGGRQPQHF. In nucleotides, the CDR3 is TGTGCCAGCGCCAATGGGGGGCGTCAGCCCCAGCATTTT.